The 14 T cell receptor beta chains below were found in one sample sequenced in a study of Tregs in tolerant kidney transplant recipients. Sequencing was performed with immunoSEQ multiplex PCR; in TCRdb, only in-frame clones are kept and a portion is missing. This sample yields under 100,000 clones, of which just over 90% are seen a single time; 4.5% to 5% belongs to the top ten. Input material: CD8+ T cells from blood. The receptors here all came from a human donor in good health.

This chain joins TRBV5-1 and TRBJ2-7, with TRBD1 matching over 7 bases. Looked up from germline, CDR1 is SGHRS and CDR2 is YFSETQ. The CDR3 totals 15 residues. V was clipped by 4 bases and J by 2 bases; unmatched bases: 9. CDR3 bases: TGCGCCAGCAGCCCGATTCCGGGACAGCCCTACGAGCAGTACTTC. Protein product: CASSPIPGQPYEQYF.

J is TRBJ1-1 and V is TRBV6-1; D is perhaps TRBD1 (6 bases). Looked up from germline, CDR1 is MNHNS and CDR2 is SASEGT. CDR3 length equals 13 residues. Trimming shortened V by 3 bases and J by 7 bases, and 12 bases separated the two germline ends. In nucleotides, the CDR3 is TGTGCCAGCAGTGAGCAGGGGCTTGGTGAAGCTTTCTTT. It yields the protein CASSEQGLGEAFF.

The chain has TRBV6-5 and TRBJ2-7; D is possibly TRBD2 (6 bases). From germline, CDR1 is MNHEY and CDR2 SVGAGI. CDR3 size: 13 residues. V shed 5 bases and J shed 4 bases, with 12 bases lying between them. CDR3 region: CASSLGGVYEQYF. The CDR3 DNA reads TGTGCCAGCAGTCTCGGAGGGGTGTACGAGCAGTACTTC.

The chain has TRBV4-1 and TRBJ2-7; 10 bases are shared with TRBD2. This CDR3 is built from 16 residues. V lost 5 bases to trimming and J lost 0 bases; unmatched junction nucleotides: 7. Germline CDR1 is MGHRA and CDR2 is YSYEKL. The CDR3 region is CASSEVTSGYSYEQYF. DNA for the CDR3: TGCGCCAGCAGCGAAGTGACTAGCGGGTACTCCTACGAGCAGTACTTC.

This clone was seen just once. This rearrangement joins TRBV19 to TRBJ1-5; 8 bases are a match to TRBD1. V gave up 5 bases and J gave up 6 bases; unmatched junction bases: 15. Per germline, CDR1 LNHDA and CDR2 SQIVND (reference sequence). The CDR3 is made up of 17 amino acids. In DNA, the CDR3 is TGTGCCAGTAGTGGTGGACAGGGTTTCTATTTGAGTCAGCCCCAGCATTTT. Protein product: CASSGGQGFYLSQPQHF.

The CDR3 protein is CASSLDGSNYEQYF. CDR3 in DNA: TGTGCCAGCAGCTTAGACGGGTCCAACTACGAGCAGTACTTC. J is TRBJ2-7 and V is TRBV7-2, with D unclear. This CDR3 has 14 amino acids. Trimming removed 1 base from V and 3 bases from J, with 10 bases in between. Germline CDR1 reads SGHTA; CDR2 reads FQGNSA.

The J gene is TRBJ1-2, the V gene TRBV7-2; 7 positions match TRBD1. The CDR3 spans 14 residues. Per germline, CDR1 SGHTA and CDR2 FQGNSA. Germline trimming cut 5 bases from V and 4 bases from J; bases unmatched to any gene: 7. The CDR3 DNA is TGTGCCAGCAGCCAGAGACAGGGTGGCTATGGCTACACCTTC. Its protein is CASSQRQGGYGYTF.

This chain uses TRBV7-8 with TRBJ2-5; D is possibly TRBD1 or TRBD2 (5 bases each). Germline values: CDR1 SGHVS, CDR2 FQNEAQ. The ends were cut back, 0 bases at V and 1 base at J, with 12 bases in the middle. The CDR3 contains 16 residues. As DNA, the CDR3 is TGTGCCAGCAGCTTAGCGTTATGGGGGACCCAAGAGACCCAGTACTTC. It codes for CASSLALWGTQETQYF.

The chain combines TRBV2 with TRBJ1-5, with D unresolved. Germline lookup yields CDR1 SNHLY and CDR2 FYNNEI. V was pared by 4 bases and J by 11 bases, with 12 bases between. The CDR3 contains 12 residues. CDR3 coding DNA: TGTGCCAGCAGTGGTCGGACCCGGTCCCAGCATTTT. Protein: CASSGRTRSQHF.

This chain joins TRBV29-1 and TRBJ1-5; the D gene is possibly TRBD1 (5 bases). CDR3 size: 13 residues. The germline CDR1 and CDR2 sequences are SQVTM and ANQGSEA. Trimming shortened V by 4 bases and J by 5 bases, and 12 bases separated the two germline ends. CDR3 DNA sequence: TGCAGCGTTGGGTGGGGACGGGATCAGCCCCAGCATTTT. This sequence encodes CSVGWGRDQPQHF.

The genes are TRBV7-9 and TRBJ2-1; TRBD2 agrees at 9 bases. CDR3 length: 15 residues. Germline V gene lookup returns CDR1 SEHNR and CDR2 FQNEAQ (reference sequence). V trimming: 4 bases; J trimming: 4 bases; junction bases outside the gene matches: 5. The DNA of the CDR3 is TGTGCCAGCAGCTCGGGACTAGCAGATTACAATGAGCAGTTCTTC. Its protein is CASSSGLADYNEQFF. The full variable domain, its missing parts supplied by reference TRBV7-9 and TRBJ2-1, is DTGVSQNPRHKITKRGQNVTFRCDPISEHNRLYWYRQTLGQGPEFLTYFQNEAQLEKSRLLSDRFSAERPKGSFSTLEIQRTEQGDSAMYLCASSSGLADYNEQFFGPGTRLTVL.

The chain couples TRBV27 to TRBJ2-2, with 13 bases that match TRBD2. The germline V gene has CDR1 MNHEY and CDR2 SMNVEV (reference sequence). The CDR3 length is 17 residues. J lost 5 bases, V lost 5 bases, and 8 bases had no gene match. The CDR3 DNA follows: TGTGCCAGCAGTCAAGGACTAGCGGGAGTAAGGACCGGGGAGCTGTTTTTT. This sequence encodes CASSQGLAGVRTGELFF.

The chain is built from TRBV5-4 and TRBJ2-7; TRBD2 might be the D (6 bases). The CDR3 spans 14 residues. Trimming cost V 2 bases and J 5 bases, with 14 bases left between them. Germline V CDR1 and CDR2: SGHNT, YYREEE (reference sequence). The CDR3 bases are TGTGCCAGCAGCTTAAAGGGGAGGAGTAACGAGCAGTACTTC. This sequence encodes CASSLKGRSNEQYF.

This clone occurred once. The J gene is TRBJ2-3, the V gene TRBV5-1, with D perhaps assigned TRBD1 or TRBD2 (6 bases each). V was shortened by 2 bases and J by 0 bases, with 10 bases between the two germline ends. CDR1 and CDR2 from the germline V gene are SGHRS and YFSETQ. This CDR3 has 15 residues. The DNA for the CDR3 is TGCGCCAGCAGCTTTTTAGGGGGGAGCACAGATACGCAGTATTTT. Its protein is CASSFLGGSTDTQYF. Complete variable domain (other parts from reference TRBV5-1 and TRBJ2-3): KAGVTQTPRYLIKTRGQQVTLSCSPISGHRSVSWYQQTPGQGLQFLFEYFSETQRNKGNFPGRFSGRQFSNSRSEMNVSTLELGDSALYLCASSFLGGSTDTQYFGPGTRLTVL.